This passage covers 24 T cell receptor beta chains from one sample sequenced in a study of read filtering for tumor transcriptome and immune sequencing. Molecular barcoded adaptors covering alpha/delta and beta/gamma chains were used on approximately 400 ng RNA. One entry per CDR3 protein results from TCRdb running MiXCR on the reads. Seen here are approximately 65,000 distinct CDR3 sequences, about 14% observed once, and the top ten hold 45%. The material sequenced was a population of CD138-negative cells sorted from bone marrow. The receptor source for this set is a donor at least 40 years old with multiple myeloma.

This clonotype has at least ten counts. The chain carries TRBV12-3 or TRBV12-4 and TRBJ2-1; TRBD2 matches 10 bases. Losses at the gene ends were 6 bases for V and 7 bases for J; bases not matched to a gene: 9. CDR3 length equals 15 residues. CDR3 sequence (DNA): TGTGCCAGCAGCCCGGGACTAGCGAACGGGAATGAGCAGTTCTTC. It is translated as CASSPGLANGNEQFF.

This clonotype appeared many times. The chain uses TRBV27 and TRBJ2-7; D could derive from TRBD1 or TRBD2 (6 bases each). V was trimmed by 5 bases and J by 3 bases, leaving 17 bases between them. Looked up from germline, CDR1 is MNHEY and CDR2 is SMNVEV (reference sequence). This CDR3 is built from 15 residues. The CDR3 protein is CASSNGRGLDYEQYF. CDR3 nucleotides: TGTGCCAGCAGTAACGGCAGGGGACTCGACTACGAGCAGTACTTC.

This clonotype came up many times. One end of the junction does not line up with germline, which may come from a read error. The chain uses TRBV19 and TRBJ1-6; 7 bases are shared with TRBD1. From germline, CDR1 is LNHDA and CDR2 SQIVND (reference sequence). The CDR3 is 15 residues long. CDR3 bases: TGTGCCAGTAGGACCGGGACAGACTATAATTCACCCCTCCGCTTT. This codes for CASRTGTDYNSPLRF.

This clonotype showed up many times. This rearrangement joins TRBV10-3 to TRBJ2-7; 8 positions match TRBD1. Trimming removed 0 bases from V and 6 bases from J; junction bases left unmatched: 10. This CDR3 has 16 amino acids. Looked up from germline, CDR1 is ENHRY and CDR2 is SYGVKD. CDR3 protein: CAISESTRGHVGEQYF. CDR3 bases: TGTGCCATCAGTGAGTCGACCAGGGGGCATGTCGGCGAGCAGTACTTC.

The chain carries TRBV27 and TRBJ1-5; 8 nucleotides line up with TRBD1. The CDR3 has 14 residues. Germline V CDR1 and CDR2: MNHEY, SMNVEV (reference sequence). J lost 5 bases, V lost 2 bases, and 2 bases had no gene match. The DNA of the CDR3 is TGTGCCAGCAGTTTAAACAGGGGGGATCAGCCCCAGCATTTT. This encodes CASSLNRGDQPQHF.

Worth noting for this clonotype: A much larger clone differs by one base, so this may be a read error. This chain joins TRBV6-5 and TRBJ2-1; 9 bases agree with TRBD2. CDR3 length: 15 amino acids. The germline gives CDR1 MNHEY, CDR2 SVGAGI. CDR3 protein: CASSVSGSGYNEQLF. The CDR3 bases are TGTGCCAGCAGTGTTAGCGGGAGTGGGTACAATGAGCAGCTCTTC.

This clonotype was seen at least ten times. The J gene is TRBJ1-1, the V gene TRBV29-1, with TRBD1 as a possible D gene (5 bases). The V end was cut by 4 bases, the J end by 3 bases, with 18 bases between. The CDR3 is 15 residues long. The germline gives CDR1 SQVTM, CDR2 ANQGSEA. The CDR3 DNA sequence: TGCAGCGTTGGTGGCGGGGGTCAATGGTACACTGAAGCTTTCTTT. Its translation: CSVGGGGQWYTEAFF.

This clonotype was detected many times. This chain joins TRBV5-4 and TRBJ2-1; 11 bases line up with TRBD2. Unmatched junction bases numbered 9, after V lost 3 bases and J lost 7 bases. Germline V gene sequence: CDR1 SGHNT, CDR2 YYREEE (reference sequence). The CDR3 consists of 16 residues. CDR3 nucleotide sequence: TGTGCCAGCAGCTCCCTCCTAGCGGGAGGTCTAAATGAGCAGTTCTTC. The encoded protein is CASSSLLAGGLNEQFF. The entire variable domain, with the rest obtained from reference TRBV5-4 and TRBJ2-1, is as follows: ETGVTQSPTHLIKTRGQQVTLRCSSQSGHNTVSWYQQALGQGPQFIFQYYREEENGRGNFPPRFSGLQFPNYSSELNVNALELDDSALYLCASSSLLAGGLNEQFFGPGTRLTVL.

This clonotype was seen a few times. This may be a read error, as it is one base from a much larger clone. The rearrangement uses TRBV5-8 and TRBJ2-5; TRBD2 aligns across 8 bases. The CDR3 has 15 residues. J lost 7 bases, V lost 4 bases, and 12 bases had no gene match. Germline V CDR1 and CDR2: SGHTS, YDEGEE. CDR3 DNA sequence: TGTGCCAGCAGCCGGCCGCGGGAGGATCGGGGGACCCAGTACTTC. Translating gives CASSRPREDRGTQYF. The full variable domain, its missing parts supplied by reference TRBV5-8 and TRBJ2-5, is EAGVTQSPTHLIKTRGQQATLRCSPISGHTSVYWYQQALGLGLQFLLWYDEGEERNRGNFPPRFSGRQFPNYSSELNVNALELEDSALYLCASSRPREDRGTQYFGPGTRLLVL.

This clonotype was observed many times. The chain carries TRBV29-1 and TRBJ1-2; a possible D gene is TRBD1 (6 bases). CDR1 is SQVTM and CDR2 is ANQGSEA in the germline V gene. This CDR3 comprises 12 residues. V gave up 7 bases and J gave up 2 bases, with 11 bases separating them. The DNA for the CDR3 is TGCAGCGCCGAGACAGGCAACTATGGCTACACCTTC. It yields the protein CSAETGNYGYTF.

This clonotype was recorded at least ten times. This chain links TRBV11-2 with TRBJ2-1; 11 nucleotides agree with TRBD2. The length of the CDR3 is 17 residues. Germline loops: CDR1 SGHAT, CDR2 FQNNGV. With 1 base clipped from V and 4 bases from J, the junction kept 6 bases outside the gene matches. The CDR3 loop is CASSLVSGRALYNEQFF. In nucleotides, the CDR3 is TGTGCCAGCAGCTTAGTTAGCGGGAGGGCCCTATACAATGAGCAGTTCTTC.

There are many counts of this clonotype. The chain is built from TRBV7-8 and TRBJ2-6, with 8 bases fitting TRBD2. Germline V lookup: CDR1 SGHVS, CDR2 FQNEAQ. V lost 2 bases and J lost 0; bases outside the gene matches: 12. The CDR3 sequence is 20 residues long. This CDR3 is CASSLRRGAGARSGANVLTF. CDR3 nucleotides: TGTGCCAGCAGCTTAAGGAGGGGAGCGGGAGCCCGCTCTGGGGCCAACGTCCTGACTTTC.

This clonotype was found many times. This chain connects TRBV24-1 to TRBJ2-1, with D unresolved. Germline lookup yields CDR1 KGHDR and CDR2 SFDVKD. This CDR3 spans 11 amino acids. The V end was cut by 6 bases, the J end by 6 bases, with 5 bases between. The CDR3 DNA sequence: TGTGCCACCAGTCTTTCCAATGAGCAGTTCTTC. Translation gives CATSLSNEQFF.

The chain has TRBV20-1 and TRBJ2-7; 13 bases are a match to TRBD2. The junction had 13 bases not matched to a gene; V was cut back by 5 bases and J by 6 bases. The CDR3 loop spans 16 amino acids. Germline CDR1 reads DFQATT; CDR2 reads SNEGSKA (reference sequence). The DNA for the CDR3 is TGCAGTGCTGAAGGGACTAGCGGGATCTTTTTGCGCGAGCAGTACTTC. Its translation is CSAEGTSGIFLREQYF.

This clonotype was found many times. The chain links TRBV9 to TRBJ2-1, with D perhaps given as TRBD1 or TRBD2 (5 bases each). Trimming cost V 0 bases and J 5 bases, with 18 bases left between them. The CDR3 length is 17 residues. Germline V gene sequence: CDR1 SGDLS, CDR2 YYNGEE. The CDR3 nucleotides are TGTGCCAGCAGCGTAGTGGCACAGGAGGCGGACGACAATGAGCAGTTCTTC. Translation gives CASSVVAQEADDNEQFF.

This clonotype came up many times. This rearrangement joins TRBV27 to TRBJ1-5; D call uncertain. The V end lost 2 bases, the J end lost 0 bases, and 11 bases lay between the germline ends. This CDR3 has 16 amino acids. Germline V gene sequence: CDR1 MNHEY, CDR2 SMNVEV (reference sequence). CDR3 protein: CASSLRFAYSNQPQHF. In nucleotides, the CDR3 is TGTGCCAGCAGTTTAAGATTCGCCTATAGCAATCAGCCCCAGCATTTT.

This clonotype was observed many times. The chain combines TRBV29-1 with TRBJ2-2, with 8 bases aligning to TRBD2. After removal of 3 bases from V and 3 bases from J, the junction contained 6 bases not matched to a gene. Germline lookup yields CDR1 SQVTM and CDR2 ANQGSEA. The CDR3 is 15 residues long. The CDR3 nucleotides read TGCAGCGTTGATGTTACTAGCGGCTACACCGGGGAGCTGTTTTTT. Its translation: CSVDVTSGYTGELFF.

This clonotype was picked up many times. The chain carries TRBV20-1 and TRBJ1-1; D is unclear. The V end lost 5 bases, the J end lost 3 bases, and 4 bases lay between the germline ends. In germline, CDR1 is DFQATT, CDR2 SNEGSKA (reference sequence). This CDR3 is 10 amino acids long. In DNA, the CDR3 is TGCAGTGCTTGGGACACTGAAGCTTTCTTT. Translating it yields CSAWDTEAFF.

Details on this clonotype: A much larger clone sits a single nucleotide away, making a read error possible. V gene TRBV6-6 combines with J gene TRBJ2-7, with a possible D match to TRBD2 (6 bases). CDR1 and CDR2 from the germline V gene are MNHNY and SVGAGI (reference sequence). V lost 11 bases, J lost 5 bases, and 22 bases lay in between. The CDR3 spans 14 residues. DNA of the CDR3: TGTGCCTCAAAGAGGGGAGGCCCAAGGCACGAGCAGTACTTC. Amino acid sequence: CASKRGGPRHEQYF.

This clonotype was observed many times. The gene calls are TRBV20-1 and TRBJ2-2; weak D call: TRBD2 (6 bases). CDR1 and CDR2 (germline): DFQATT, SNEGSKA (reference sequence). Trimming removed 1 base at V and 4 bases at J, with 13 bases between. The length of the CDR3 is 15 residues. The DNA of the CDR3 is TGCAGTGCTAGAGGAACGGGAGTTATCACCGGGGAGCTGTTTTTT. Its translation: CSARGTGVITGELFF.

This clonotype was counted many times. The V call is TRBV27, the J call TRBJ1-1, with D possibly being TRBD1 (5 bases). V shed 6 bases and J shed 8 bases, with 13 bases lying between them. This CDR3 has 12 amino acids. Germline CDR1 MNHEY, CDR2 SMNVEV (reference sequence). The CDR3 here is CASSFAGTEAFF. The CDR3 DNA reads as TGTGCCAGCAGCTTCGCAGGGACCGAAGCTTTCTTT.

This clonotype was recorded many times. The J gene is TRBJ2-1, the V gene TRBV6-6; D is uncertain. The V gene lost 5 bases and the J gene lost 7 bases, with 21 bases spanning the gap. In germline, CDR1 is MNHNY, CDR2 SVGAGI (reference sequence). This CDR3 comprises 16 residues. CDR3 bases: TGTGCCAGCAGTCCGACCTGGGGTGGGCGTAGGAATGAGCAGTTCTTC. Encoded protein: CASSPTWGGRRNEQFF.

This clonotype was recorded many times. V gene TRBV29-1 combines with J gene TRBJ2-1; TRBD2 aligns across 8 bases. V trimming: 4 bases; J trimming: 0 bases; junction bases outside the gene matches: 5. The CDR3 length is 15 residues. Germline assignment: CDR1 SQVTM and CDR2 ANQGSEA. In nucleotides, the CDR3 is TGCAGCGTTGCCCCCGGGACTAGCTCCTACAATGAGCAGTTCTTC. Its protein product is CSVAPGTSSYNEQFF.

This clonotype was observed many times. The rearrangement links TRBV29-1 to TRBJ1-2, with D tentatively TRBD1 (5 bases). Deletions cut 7 bases from V and 0 bases from J, with 15 bases between. From germline, CDR1 is SQVTM and CDR2 ANQGSEA. CDR3 size: 14 residues. CDR3: CSARGQGTNYGYTF. In nucleotides, the CDR3 is TGCAGCGCCCGAGGGCAGGGAACTAACTATGGCTACACCTTC.